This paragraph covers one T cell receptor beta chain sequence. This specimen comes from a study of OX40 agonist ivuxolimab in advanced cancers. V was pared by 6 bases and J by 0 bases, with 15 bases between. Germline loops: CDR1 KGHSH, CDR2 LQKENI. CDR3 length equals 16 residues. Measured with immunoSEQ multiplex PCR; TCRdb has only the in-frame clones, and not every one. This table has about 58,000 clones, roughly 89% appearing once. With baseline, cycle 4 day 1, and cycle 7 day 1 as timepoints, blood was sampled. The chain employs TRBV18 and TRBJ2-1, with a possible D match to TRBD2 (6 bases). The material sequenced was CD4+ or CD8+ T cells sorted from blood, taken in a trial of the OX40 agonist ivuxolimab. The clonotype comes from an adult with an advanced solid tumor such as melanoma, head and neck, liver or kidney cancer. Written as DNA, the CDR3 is TGTGCCAGCTCGGCCTTTGCGGGAAACTCCTACAATGAGCAGTTCTTC. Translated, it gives CASSAFAGNSYNEQFF.